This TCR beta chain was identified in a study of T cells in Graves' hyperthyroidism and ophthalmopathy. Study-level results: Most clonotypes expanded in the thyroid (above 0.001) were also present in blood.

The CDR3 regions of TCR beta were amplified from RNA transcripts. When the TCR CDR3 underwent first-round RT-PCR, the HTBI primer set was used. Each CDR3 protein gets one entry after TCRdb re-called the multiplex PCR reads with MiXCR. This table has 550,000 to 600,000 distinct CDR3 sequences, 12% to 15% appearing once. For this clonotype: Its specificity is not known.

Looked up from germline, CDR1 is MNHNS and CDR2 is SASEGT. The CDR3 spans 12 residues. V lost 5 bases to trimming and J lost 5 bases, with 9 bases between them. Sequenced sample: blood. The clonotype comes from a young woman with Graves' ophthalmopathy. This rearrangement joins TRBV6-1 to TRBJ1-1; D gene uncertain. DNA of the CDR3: TGTGCCAGCAGTCACCAAAGTACTGAAGCTTTCTTT. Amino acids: CASSHQSTEAFF.